This TCR beta chain is from a study of cytomegalovirus exposure and HLA in healthy donors. Study outcomes and limitations: The classifier reportedly diagnosed cytomegalovirus status with high specificity and sensitivity. Associated with cytomegalovirus, according to the listing, were around 160 TCR beta chains.

Using immunoSEQ multiplex PCR, the repertoire was profiled, and TCRdb retains in-frame clones only, with some absent. The table has about 330,000 clones, more than 80% seen once; the top ten hold about 0.8%. The donors were part of the validation cohort, which consisted of about 120 subjects and was separate from the first cohort of several hundred subjects. The CDR3 has 16 residues. The germline V gene encodes CDR1 MNHEY and CDR2 SMNVEV (reference sequence). The J segment lost 0 bases and the V segment lost 2 bases, leaving 6 bases of the junction unmatched. Comment on this clone: Its target is not known.

The TCR was taken from a woman aged 18-29 years in good health and CMV-seronegative. The chain carries TRBV27 and TRBJ2-7; TRBD2 agrees at 8 bases. Sequencing was done on a sample of PBMCs. CDR3 in DNA: TGTGCCAGCAGTTTACGTCCTAGCGGGTTCTCCTACGAGCAGTACTTC. It translates to CASSLRPSGFSYEQYF.